This T cell receptor beta chain was documented in a study of shared clonotypes between healthy human individuals. It was across several immunoSEQ plates that each subset's genomic DNA was evenly split. Only in-frame clones appear in the TCRdb table, and some are missing; sequencing was by immunoSEQ multiplex PCR. Of about 1.5 million clones listed, roughly 98% are singletons. Per the germline V gene, CDR1 is SNHLY and CDR2 is FYNNEI. This CDR3 is built from 15 residues. V was trimmed by 6 bases and J by 8 bases, leaving 17 bases between them. To note about this clone: The antigen is undetermined.

Study-level points and caveats: Blood alone was sampled, and tissue repertoires likely differ.

Material for sequencing was naive CD4+ T cells sorted from blood. Subset defined: CD45RA+ positively selected. This rearrangement joins TRBV2 to TRBJ2-6, with D tentatively TRBD1 (5 bases). This TCR derives from a man aged 25 to 45 in good health. The CDR3 region has the DNA TGTGCCAGCAGCGCGAAGGACATGATGACCAACGTCCTGACTTTC. Its protein product is CASSAKDMMTNVLTF.